Shown below are 10 T cell receptor beta chains from a single sample sequenced in a study of blood T cell repertoires in COVID-19. Using immunoSEQ multiplex PCR, the repertoire was profiled, and TCRdb retains in-frame clones only, with some absent. Of some 88,000 clones in the sample, less than 90% were seen once. The specimen was peripheral blood. These receptors originate from a man aged 55 to 70 with acute or convalescent COVID-19.

The rearrangement joins TRBV4-1 to TRBJ1-1, with a possible D match to TRBD1 (6 bases). The V end was cut by 1 base, the J end by 11 bases, with 11 bases between. Germline CDR1 and CDR2: MGHRA and YSYEKL. This CDR3 is 12 amino acids long. The CDR3 spells CASSQVGGSAFF. The CDR3 DNA is TGCGCCAGCAGCCAAGTAGGGGGTTCGGCTTTCTTT.

This clone was seen more than once but under ten times. J is TRBJ2-7 and V is TRBV12-3 or TRBV12-4, with 7 bases fitting TRBD1. The V gene end was trimmed by 2 bases and the J gene end by 3 bases; junction bases not matched to a gene: 1. There are 13 residues in the CDR3. The CDR3 is CASSLRQGYEQYF. CDR3 bases: TGTGCCAGCAGTTTAAGACAGGGCTACGAGCAGTACTTC.

The V gene is TRBV4-3, the J gene TRBJ2-1, with 8 bases aligning to TRBD2. Unmatched junction bases numbered 17, after V lost 0 bases and J lost 4 bases. Germline-derived CDR1 and CDR2 are LGHNA and YSLEER. The CDR3 has 20 amino acids. CDR3 DNA sequence: TGCGCCAGCAGCCAAGATCGGACTGGCGTGGGGCGGGGGGAATACAATGAGCAGTTCTTC. Its protein is CASSQDRTGVGRGEYNEQFF.

This clone was counted a single time. The J gene is TRBJ2-2, the V gene TRBV18; 11 nucleotides agree with TRBD2. V lost 3 bases to trimming and J lost 5 bases; unmatched junction nucleotides: 5. The CDR3 runs to 16 residues. Germline V gene sequence: CDR1 KGHSH, CDR2 LQKENI. In DNA form, the CDR3 reads TGTGCCAGCTCACCCTTACTAGCGGGAGAGACCGGGGAGCTGTTTTTT. It translates to CASSPLLAGETGELFF.

This clone was seen only once. The chain uses TRBV5-8 and TRBJ1-2; 7 bases map to TRBD1. The V gene's germline CDR1 is SGHTS and CDR2 YDEGEE. V dropped 0 bases and J dropped 6; count of bases not matched to a gene: 5. This CDR3 is 14 amino acids long. The chain's CDR3 is CASSLVRGKNGYTF. The DNA of the CDR3 is TGTGCCAGCAGCTTGGTCAGGGGGAAGAATGGCTACACCTTC.

This chain uses TRBV6-5 with TRBJ2-3; 8 bases line up with TRBD1. Germline CDR1 reads MNHEY; CDR2 reads SVGAGI. Losses at the gene ends were 7 bases for V and 5 bases for J; bases not matched to a gene: 8. The CDR3 runs to 14 residues. The chain's CDR3 is CASIPGGAVDTQYF. The CDR3 DNA reads TGTGCCAGCATCCCAGGGGGCGCGGTAGATACGCAGTATTTT.

V and J are TRBV27 and TRBJ2-4; 9 bases fit TRBD1. The germline gives CDR1 MNHEY, CDR2 SMNVEV (reference sequence). This CDR3 spans 19 amino acids. Losses at the gene ends were 6 bases for V and 1 base for J; bases not matched to a gene: 16. The CDR3 nucleotides are TGTGCCAGCAGACCCGGGACAGGGAGAAAACATGGGGCCAAAAACATTCAGTACTTC. It yields the protein CASRPGTGRKHGAKNIQYF.

The rearrangement uses TRBV2 and TRBJ1-5, with D possibly being TRBD1 (5 bases). Germline V CDR1 and CDR2: SNHLY, FYNNEI. CDR3 length: 12 residues. The ends were cut back, 7 bases at V and 9 bases at J, with 13 bases in the middle. The CDR3 loop reads CASTAGRGPQHF. DNA for the CDR3: TGTGCCAGCACTGCAGGGCGGGGGCCCCAGCATTTT.

This sequence joins TRBV20-1 and TRBJ1-2, with D tentatively TRBD1 (6 bases). The length of the CDR3 is 13 residues. V lost 6 bases and J lost 4, with 15 bases in between. CDR1 and CDR2 (germline): DFQATT, SNEGSKA (reference sequence). The CDR3 here is CSASGGPSYGYTF. The CDR3 DNA reads as TGCAGTGCGAGTGGGGGGCCTTCCTATGGCTACACCTTC.

The chain is built from TRBV5-1 and TRBJ2-1, with TRBD2 identical over 15 bases. Per the germline V gene, CDR1 is SGHRS and CDR2 is YFSETQ. V shed 7 bases, J shed 10 bases, and the junction held 6 bases outside the gene matches. The CDR3 length is 14 residues. CDR3 sequence: CASSGTSGRNEQFF. DNA of the CDR3: TGCGCCAGCTCCGGGACTAGCGGGAGGAACGAGCAGTTCTTC.